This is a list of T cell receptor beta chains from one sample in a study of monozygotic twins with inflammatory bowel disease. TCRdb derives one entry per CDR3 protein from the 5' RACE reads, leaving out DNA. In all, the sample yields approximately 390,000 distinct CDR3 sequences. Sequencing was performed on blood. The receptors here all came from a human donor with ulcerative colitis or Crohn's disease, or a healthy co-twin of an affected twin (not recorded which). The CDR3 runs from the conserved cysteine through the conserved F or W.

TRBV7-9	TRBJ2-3	CASSPNGGLNTDTQYF
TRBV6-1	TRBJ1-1	CASSGTWGGANTEAFF
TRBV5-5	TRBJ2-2	CASRVGGNTGELFF
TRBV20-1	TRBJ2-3	CSAPRTSGASTDTQYF
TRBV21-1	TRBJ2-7	CASSEVTPPLYEQYF
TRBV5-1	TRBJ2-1	CASSYSTDEQFF
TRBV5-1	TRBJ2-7	CASSFGQGAFEQYF
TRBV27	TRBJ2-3	CASSSPGTSPHF
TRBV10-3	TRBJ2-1	CAISIRNEQFF
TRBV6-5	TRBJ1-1	CASSFVQGAGTEAFF
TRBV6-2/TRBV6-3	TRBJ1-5	CASSLRTSTYSNQPQHF
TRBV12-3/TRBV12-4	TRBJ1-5	CASSPAPRDQPQHF
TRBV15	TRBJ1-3	CATSRDHGGIGTIYF
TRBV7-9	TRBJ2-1	CASSDGLAGGIEQFF
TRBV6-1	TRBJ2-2	CASSPSGGQTNTGELFF
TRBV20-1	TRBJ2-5	CSASIDQETQYF
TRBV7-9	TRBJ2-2	CASSLAAAGELFF
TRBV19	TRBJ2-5	CASHPAGKETQYF
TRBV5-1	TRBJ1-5	CASSPGQGGQPQHF
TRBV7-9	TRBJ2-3	CASSSNGGGALTDTQYF
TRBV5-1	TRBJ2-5	CASSLAGAEETQYF
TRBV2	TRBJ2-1	CASSDLSGRAGEQFF
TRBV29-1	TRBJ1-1	CSASNSPGGTEAFF
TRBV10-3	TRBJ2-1	CAISESWPNNEQFF
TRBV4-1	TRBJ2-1	CASSLLGTRLHNEQFF
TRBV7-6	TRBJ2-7	CASSLAVRSESYEQYF
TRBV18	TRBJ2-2	CASSPLPSSGAGTGELFF
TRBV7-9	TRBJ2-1	CASSLGGGQGARGEQFF
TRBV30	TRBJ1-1	CAWQQGRTEAFF
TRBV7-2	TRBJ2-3	CASRRQGADTQYF
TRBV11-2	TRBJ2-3	CASSLGTDPPPGGTDTQYF
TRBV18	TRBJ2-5	CASSPRQIQETQYF
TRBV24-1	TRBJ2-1	CATSRGEGALNEQFF
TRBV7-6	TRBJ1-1	CASSLVAKGSARTEAFF
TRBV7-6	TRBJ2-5	CASSLEGPPQYF
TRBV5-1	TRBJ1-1	CASSINRVGDTEAFF
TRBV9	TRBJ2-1	CASSVGTDLGSNEQFF
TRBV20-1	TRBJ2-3	CSATGTGATDTQYF
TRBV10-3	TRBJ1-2	CAISEPDRVNYGYTF
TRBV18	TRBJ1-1	CASGGAGGTEAFF
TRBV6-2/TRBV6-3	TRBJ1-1	CASSPGQGVPEAFF
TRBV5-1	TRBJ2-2	CASSIVAGIDTGELFF
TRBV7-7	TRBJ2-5	CASSRNVAGGTVTQYF
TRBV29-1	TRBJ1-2	CSVRGLDGYTF
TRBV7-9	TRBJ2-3	CASSPGRPIGYF
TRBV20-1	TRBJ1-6	CSARDRAVPLHF
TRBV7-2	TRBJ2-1	CASTQGRAPVEQFF
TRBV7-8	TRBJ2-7	CASSSRTGVVYEQYF
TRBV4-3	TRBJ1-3	CASSQETPRNTIYF
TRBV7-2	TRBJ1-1	CASSLSPGDTEAFF
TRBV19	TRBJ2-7	CASSMILTGDYEQYF
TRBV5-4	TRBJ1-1	CASSFPGQMNTEAFF
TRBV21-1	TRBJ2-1	CASSALGLAGPGNEQFF
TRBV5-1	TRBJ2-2	CASSPWTTNTGELFF
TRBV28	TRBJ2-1	CASSLTGTHSYNEQFF
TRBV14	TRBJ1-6	CASSAQQGLWTPLHF
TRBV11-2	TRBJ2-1	CASSLLRGYNEQFF
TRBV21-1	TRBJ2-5	CASSKGIPGQETQYF
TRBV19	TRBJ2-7	CASRTSGRAKESEQYF